This entry concerns a single TCR beta chain. Its cognate antigen is unknown. The read gets to within 3 residues of the CDR3 end, and the germline J gene fills in the rest. Sequencing was performed with immunoSEQ multiplex PCR; in TCRdb, only in-frame clones are kept and a portion is missing. The sample yields about 17,000 clones, without any singletons. Blood samples were heparinized, about 5 to 9 ml per donor. The data originate from a study of T cell clonality in common variable immunodeficiency. Study-wide findings and caveats: In common variable immunodeficiency, TCR beta chains reportedly carried fewer deletions and N-nucleotide insertions.

Trimming shortened V by 7 bases and J by 3 bases, and 12 bases separated the two germline ends. The CDR3 runs 13 residues. The germline gives CDR1 LNHDA, CDR2 SQIVND (reference sequence). The sequenced material came from peripheral blood mononuclear cells. The receptor was isolated from a human donor with common variable immunodeficiency. The chain has TRBV19 and TRBJ1-2; D unclear. The sequenced part of the CDR3 DNA is TGTGCCAGTACCCTCTCCGGGGACTATGGC. It codes for CASTLSGDYG. The entire CDR3 protein reads CASTLSGDYGYTF.